These T cell receptor beta chains were read from a single sample in a study of shared clonotypes between healthy human individuals. TCRdb's table, derived via immunoSEQ multiplex PCR, lists solely in-frame clones and lacks some. Seen here are about 2.1 million clones, just under 95% observed once, and the top ten hold roughly 1.7%. Material: naive CD8+ T cells from PBMCs. These receptors originate from a man aged 18-30 years in good health. Some clones in this sample may be carry-over from other donors' samples. CDR3s include the opening cysteine and the closing phenylalanine or tryptophan. A D gene is named only where the DNA matches it firmly. Size values are once, few and many counts, or a class for expanded clones, and some rows have none.

.	TRBJ2-2	TRBV7-6	TRBD2	CASSPRTSLAGELFF	TGTGCCAGCAGCCCTCGGACTAGTCTGGCCGGGGAGCTGTTTTTT
.	TRBJ2-3	TRBV28	TRBD2	CASSNGLADTDTQYF	TGTGCCAGCAGCAATGGACTAGCGGACACAGATACGCAGTATTTT
.	TRBJ2-7	TRBV7-9	.	CASSPRVGDYYEQYF	TGTGCCAGCAGCCCAAGGGTAGGGGATTACTACGAGCAGTACTTC
.	TRBJ2-3	TRBV29-1	.	CGASVDTQYF	TGTGGGGCGTCGGTAGATACGCAGTATTTT
.	TRBJ2-5	TRBV27	.	CASTALVSGVERVYF	TGTGCCAGCACCGCCTTGGTATCTGGTGTGGAGCGGGTATACTTC
.	TRBJ2-1	TRBV27	.	CASSFGSSAIGQFF	TGTGCCAGCAGTTTTGGAAGTTCCGCCATAGGGCAGTTCTTC
.	TRBJ1-2	TRBV5-1	.	CASSLGVGNNYGYTF	TGCGCCAGCAGCTTGGGGGTGGGGAATAACTATGGCTACACCTTC
.	TRBJ2-7	TRBV7-9	TRBD2	CASSHLPGTSGRAYWEQYF	TGTGCCAGCAGTCACCTTCCCGGGACTAGCGGGAGGGCCTATTGGGAGCAGTACTTC
once	TRBJ2-7	TRBV4-1	TRBD2	CASSQPGTSGAYEQYF	TGCGCCAGCAGCCAACCCGGGACTAGCGGGGCATACGAGCAGTACTTC
.	TRBJ1-2	TRBV10-1	TRBD1	CASRNDRVYGYTF	TGCGCCAGCAGAAATGACAGGGTCTATGGCTACACCTTC
.	TRBJ1-1	TRBV28	.	CASTLMSEGTEAFF	TGTGCCAGCACCCTCATGTCGGAGGGCACTGAAGCTTTCTTT